Detailed here is one TCR beta chain. Its antigen is unknown. This record belongs to a study of T cells in Graves' hyperthyroidism and ophthalmopathy. Study findings and constraints: Clonotypes that were expanded in thyroid above 0.001 mostly appeared in blood too.

Between the trimmed V and J ends, which lost 8 bases and 5 bases, there was a span of 15 bases. Germline lookup yields CDR1 MNHNS and CDR2 SASEGT. The CDR3 has 13 residues. Amplification of TCR beta CDR3 regions was performed using RNA transcripts as template. When the TCR CDR3 underwent first-round RT-PCR, the HTBI primer set was used. Via MiXCR, TCRdb re-called the multiplex PCR reads, giving one row per CDR3 protein. The table has about 500,000 distinct CDR3 sequences, roughly 15% seen once; the top ten hold roughly 15%. This rearrangement joins TRBV6-1 to TRBJ1-1; tentative D call: TRBD1 (6 bases). This sequence originates from a woman younger than 30 with Graves' ophthalmopathy. Sequencing used blood. The CDR3 DNA follows: TGTGCCAGCGCTCAACAGGGCGATACTGAAGCTTTCTTT. Protein: CASAQQGDTEAFF.